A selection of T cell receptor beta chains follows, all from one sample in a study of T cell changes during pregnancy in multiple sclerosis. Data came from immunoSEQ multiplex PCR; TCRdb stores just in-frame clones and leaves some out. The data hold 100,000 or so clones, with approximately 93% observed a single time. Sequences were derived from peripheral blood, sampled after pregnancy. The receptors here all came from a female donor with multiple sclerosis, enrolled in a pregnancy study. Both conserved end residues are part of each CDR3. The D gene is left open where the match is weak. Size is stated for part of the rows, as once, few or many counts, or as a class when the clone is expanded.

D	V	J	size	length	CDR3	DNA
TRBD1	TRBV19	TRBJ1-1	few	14	CASTWGQGETEAFF	TGTGCCAGTACCTGGGGACAGGGAGAGACTGAAGCTTTCTTT
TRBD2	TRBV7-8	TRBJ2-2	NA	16	CASSRRLAGVAGELFF	TGTGCCAGCAGCCGTAGACTAGCGGGAGTTGCCGGGGAGCTGTTTTTT
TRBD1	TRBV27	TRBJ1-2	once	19	CASRSDTGTGENRYYGYTF	TGTGCCAGCAGGTCCGATACCGGGACAGGTGAAAACCGCTACTATGGCTACACCTTC
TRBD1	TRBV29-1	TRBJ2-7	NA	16	CSVEDGRGQDSYEQYF	TGCAGCGTTGAAGATGGACGGGGACAGGATAGTTACGAGCAGTACTTC
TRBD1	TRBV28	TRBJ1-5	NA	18	CASSRGTGPAHGNQPQHF	TGTGCCAGCAGTAGGGGGACAGGCCCCGCGCATGGCAATCAGCCCCAGCATTTT
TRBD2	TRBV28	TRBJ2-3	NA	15	CASSLRTSGTDTQYF	TGTGCCAGCAGTTTGAGGACTAGCGGAACAGATACGCAGTATTTT
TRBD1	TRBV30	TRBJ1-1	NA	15	CAWSDPTGGETEAFF	TGTGCCTGGAGTGACCCGACAGGGGGCGAAACTGAAGCTTTCTTT
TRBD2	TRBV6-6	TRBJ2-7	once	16	CASSPVVAGPSYEQYF	TGTGCCAGCAGCCCGGTTGTAGCGGGGCCCTCCTACGAGCAGTACTTC
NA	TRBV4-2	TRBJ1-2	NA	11	CASSPGHGYTF	TGTGCCAGCAGCCCAGGGCATGGCTACACCTTC
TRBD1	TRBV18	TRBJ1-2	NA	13	CASSPGTAYGYTF	TGTGCCAGCTCACCGGGGACAGCCTATGGCTACACCTTC
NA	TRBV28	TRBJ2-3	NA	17	CASSPIRITRVTDTQYF	TGTGCCAGCAGTCCTATACGAATCACTAGGGTCACAGATACGCAGTATTTT
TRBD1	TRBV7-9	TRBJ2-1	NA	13	CASSSRQGNEQFF	TGTGCCAGCAGCTCCCGACAGGGCAATGAGCAGTTCTTC
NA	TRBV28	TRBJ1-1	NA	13	CASRTGLNTEAFF	TGTGCCAGCAGGACAGGACTGAACACTGAAGCTTTCTTT
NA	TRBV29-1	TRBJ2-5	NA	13	CSGEEGLQGAQYF	TGCAGCGGAGAAGAGGGACTTCAAGGGGCCCAGTACTTC
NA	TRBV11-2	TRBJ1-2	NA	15	CASSSISRQRYGYTF	TGTGCCAGCAGCTCCATATCGAGACAGAGGTATGGCTACACCTTC
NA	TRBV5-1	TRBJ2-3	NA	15	CASRGRGVGTDTQYF	TGCGCCAGCCGTGGAAGGGGCGTCGGCACAGATACGCAGTATTTT
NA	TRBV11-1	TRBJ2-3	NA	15	CASSLGQGSTDTQYF	TGTGCCAGCAGCTTAGGCCAGGGTTCGACAGATACGCAGTATTTT
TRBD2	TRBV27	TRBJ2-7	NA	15	CASSLLAGGLYEQYF	TGTGCCAGCAGTTTACTAGCGGGAGGACTCTACGAGCAGTACTTC
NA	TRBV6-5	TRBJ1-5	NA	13	CASSYRRDRPQHF	TGTGCCAGCAGTTATCGGCGGGATAGGCCCCAGCATTTT
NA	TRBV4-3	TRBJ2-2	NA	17	CASSQEARTSWAGELFF	TGCGCCAGCAGCCAAGAGGCCCGGACTTCCTGGGCCGGGGAGCTGTTTTTT
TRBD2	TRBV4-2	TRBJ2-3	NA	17	CASSQVSPSGYTDTQYF	TGTGCCAGCAGCCAAGTGTCCCCTAGCGGGTACACAGATACGCAGTATTTT
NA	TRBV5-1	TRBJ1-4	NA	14	CASSLWTDNEKLFF	TGCGCCAGCAGCTTGTGGACAGATAATGAAAAACTGTTTTTT
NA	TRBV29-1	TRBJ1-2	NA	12	CSVESTNYGYTF	TGCAGCGTTGAATCTACTAACTATGGCTACACCTTC
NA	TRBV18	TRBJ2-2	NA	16	CASSPGRALNTGELFF	TGTGCCAGCTCACCAGGCAGGGCTTTGAACACCGGGGAGCTGTTTTTT